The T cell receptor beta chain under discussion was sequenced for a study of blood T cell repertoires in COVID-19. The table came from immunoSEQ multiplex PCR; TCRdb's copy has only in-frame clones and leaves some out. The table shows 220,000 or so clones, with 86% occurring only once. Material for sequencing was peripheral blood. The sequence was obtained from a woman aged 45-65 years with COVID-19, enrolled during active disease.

The CDR3 here is CASRTGGGLAPTDTQYF. DNA of the CDR3: TGTGCCAGCAGGACGGGGGGGGGACTAGCACCCACAGATACGCAGTATTTT. The chain has TRBV27 and TRBJ2-3, with 9 bases identical to TRBD2. Trimming took 6 bases from V and 2 from J; bases not matched to a gene: 12. The CDR3 consists of 17 residues. The germline CDR1 and CDR2 sequences are MNHEY and SMNVEV (reference sequence).